This T cell receptor beta chain was sequenced in a study of shared clonotypes between healthy human individuals. For the study at large: Three plates each covered CD4 naive and memory; CD8 naive two, CD8 memory one. Study conclusions and caveats: Inspection by rarefaction showed sorted-subset sequencing to be incomplete despite large depth.

The deep-level immunoSEQ assay was used. Only in-frame clones appear in the TCRdb table, and some are missing; sequencing was by immunoSEQ multiplex PCR. The profile shows around 600,000 clones, approximately 95% of them singletons. Trimming removed 3 bases from V and 3 bases from J, with 9 bases in between. The germline CDR1 and CDR2 sequences are SGHNT and YYREEE (reference sequence). CDR3 length: 14 amino acids. As for this clone: The antigen is undetermined.

Only CD45RO-negative cells positively selected for CCR7 counted as naive CD8 cells, so terminally differentiated effector memory CD45RA+ cells were excluded. The sequence derives from a woman aged 25 to 39 in good health. The specimen was naive CD8+ T cells sorted from blood. The chain links TRBV5-4 to TRBJ2-2, with D perhaps assigned TRBD1 or TRBD2 (5 bases each). CDR3 sequence (DNA): TGTGCCAGCAGCTGGCTGGGGGACACCGGGGAGCTGTTTTTT. Translating it yields CASSWLGDTGELFF.